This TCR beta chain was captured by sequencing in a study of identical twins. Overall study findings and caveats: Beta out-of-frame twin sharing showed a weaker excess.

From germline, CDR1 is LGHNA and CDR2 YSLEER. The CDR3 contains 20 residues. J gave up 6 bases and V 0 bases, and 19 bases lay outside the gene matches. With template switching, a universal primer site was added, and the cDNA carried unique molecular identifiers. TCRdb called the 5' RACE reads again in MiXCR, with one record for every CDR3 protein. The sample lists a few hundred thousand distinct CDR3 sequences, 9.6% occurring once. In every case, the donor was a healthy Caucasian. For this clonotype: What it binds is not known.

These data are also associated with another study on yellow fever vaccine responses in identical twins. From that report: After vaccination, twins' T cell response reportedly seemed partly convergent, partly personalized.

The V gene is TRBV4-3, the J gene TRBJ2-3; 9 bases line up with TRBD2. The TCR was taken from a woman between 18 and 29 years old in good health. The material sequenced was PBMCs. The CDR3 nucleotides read TGCGCCAGCAGCCAAGATTCCCTCCATCAACTAGCGGGCAAGGGTGATACGCAGTATTTT. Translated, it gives CASSQDSLHQLAGKGDTQYF.